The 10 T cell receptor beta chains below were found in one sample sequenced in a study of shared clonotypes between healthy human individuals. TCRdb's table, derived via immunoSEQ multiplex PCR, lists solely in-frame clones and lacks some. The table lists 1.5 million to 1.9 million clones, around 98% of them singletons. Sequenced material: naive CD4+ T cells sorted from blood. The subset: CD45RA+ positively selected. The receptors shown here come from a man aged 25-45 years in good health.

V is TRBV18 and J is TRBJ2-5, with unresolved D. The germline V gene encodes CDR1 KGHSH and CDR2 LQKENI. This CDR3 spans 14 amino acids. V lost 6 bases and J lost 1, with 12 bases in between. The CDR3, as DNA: TGTGCCAGCTCCTATTCGGCGAGCCAAGAGACCCAGTACTTC. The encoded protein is CASSYSASQETQYF. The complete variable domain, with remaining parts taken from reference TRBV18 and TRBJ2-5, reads NAGVMQNPRHLVRRRGQEARLRCSPMKGHSHVYWYRQLPEEGLKFMVYLQKENIIDESGMPKERFSAEFPKEGPSILRIQQVVRGDSAAYFCASSYSASQETQYFGPGTRLLVL.

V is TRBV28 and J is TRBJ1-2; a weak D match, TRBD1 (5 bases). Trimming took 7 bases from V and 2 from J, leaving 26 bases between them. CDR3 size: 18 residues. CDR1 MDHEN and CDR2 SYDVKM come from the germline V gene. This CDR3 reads CASKWQLGRAPTNYGYTF. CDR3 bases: TGTGCCAGCAAATGGCAACTGGGCAGGGCACCAACAAACTATGGCTACACCTTC.

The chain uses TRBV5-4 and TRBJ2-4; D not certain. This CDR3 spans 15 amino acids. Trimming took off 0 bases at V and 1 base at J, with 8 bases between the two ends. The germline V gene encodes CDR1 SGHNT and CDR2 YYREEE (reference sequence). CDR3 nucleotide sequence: TGTGCCAGCAGCTTGGCCCTGGGGGCCAAAAACATTCAGTACTTC. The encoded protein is CASSLALGAKNIQYF. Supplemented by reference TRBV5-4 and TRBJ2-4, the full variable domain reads ETGVTQSPTHLIKTRGQQVTLRCSSQSGHNTVSWYQQALGQGPQFIFQYYREEENGRGNFPPRFSGLQFPNYSSELNVNALELDDSALYLCASSLALGAKNIQYFGAGTRLSVL.

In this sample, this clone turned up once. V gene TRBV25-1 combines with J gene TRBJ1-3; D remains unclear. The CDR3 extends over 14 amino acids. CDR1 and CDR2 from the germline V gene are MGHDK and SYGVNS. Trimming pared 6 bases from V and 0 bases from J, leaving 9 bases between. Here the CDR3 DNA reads TGTGCCAGCAGCACCGGACTCTCTGGAAACACCATATATTTT. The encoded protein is CASSTGLSGNTIYF.

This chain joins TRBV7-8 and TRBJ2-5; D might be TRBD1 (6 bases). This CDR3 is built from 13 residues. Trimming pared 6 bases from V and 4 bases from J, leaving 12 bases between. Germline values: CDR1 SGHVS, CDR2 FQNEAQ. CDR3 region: CASRDRGRETQYF. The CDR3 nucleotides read TGTGCCAGCAGAGATAGGGGGAGAGAGACCCAGTACTTC.

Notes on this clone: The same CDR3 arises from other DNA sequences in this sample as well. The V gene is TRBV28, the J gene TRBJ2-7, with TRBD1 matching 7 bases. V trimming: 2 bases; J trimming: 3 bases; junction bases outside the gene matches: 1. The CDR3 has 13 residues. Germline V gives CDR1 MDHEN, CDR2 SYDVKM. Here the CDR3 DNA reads TGTGCCAGCAGTTTAACAGGGGACTACGAGCAGTACTTC. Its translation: CASSLTGDYEQYF. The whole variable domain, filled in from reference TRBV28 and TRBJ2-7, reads DVKVTQSSRYLVKRTGEKVFLECVQDMDHENMFWYRQDPGLGLRLIYFSYDVKMKEKGDIPEGYSVSREKKERFSLILESASTNQTSMYLCASSLTGDYEQYFGPGTRLTVT.

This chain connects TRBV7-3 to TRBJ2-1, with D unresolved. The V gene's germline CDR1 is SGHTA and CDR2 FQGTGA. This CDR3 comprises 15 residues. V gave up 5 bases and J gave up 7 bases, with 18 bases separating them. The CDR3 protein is CASSPRAHKGNEQFF. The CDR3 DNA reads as TGTGCCAGCAGCCCAAGGGCCCATAAAGGTAATGAGCAGTTCTTC. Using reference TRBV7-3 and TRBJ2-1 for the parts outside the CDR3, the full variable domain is GAGVSQTPSNKVTEKGKYVELRCDPISGHTALYWYRQSLGQGPEFLIYFQGTGAADDSGLPNDRFFAVRPEGSVSTLKIQRTERGDSAVYLCASSPRAHKGNEQFFGPGTRLTVL.

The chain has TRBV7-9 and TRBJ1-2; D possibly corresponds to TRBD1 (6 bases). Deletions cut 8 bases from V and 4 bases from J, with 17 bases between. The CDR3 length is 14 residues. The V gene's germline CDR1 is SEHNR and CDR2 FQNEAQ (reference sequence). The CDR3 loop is CASHPGGAFYGYTF. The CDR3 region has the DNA TGTGCCAGCCACCCCGGGGGGGCCTTCTATGGCTACACCTTC.

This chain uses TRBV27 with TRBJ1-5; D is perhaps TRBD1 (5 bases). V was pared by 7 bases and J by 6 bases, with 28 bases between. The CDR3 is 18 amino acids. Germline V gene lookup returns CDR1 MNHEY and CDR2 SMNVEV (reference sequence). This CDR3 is CASKRQASGFPWIQPQHF. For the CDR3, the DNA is TGTGCCAGCAAGAGGCAAGCTTCAGGGTTCCCCTGGATTCAGCCCCAGCATTTT.

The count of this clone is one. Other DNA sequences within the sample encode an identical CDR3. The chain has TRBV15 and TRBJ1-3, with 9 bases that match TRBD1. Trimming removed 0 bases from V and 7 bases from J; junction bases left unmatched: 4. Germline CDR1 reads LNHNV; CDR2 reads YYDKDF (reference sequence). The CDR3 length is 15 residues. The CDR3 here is CATSRDPGTGNTIYF. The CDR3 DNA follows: TGTGCCACCAGCAGAGATCCCGGGACAGGGAACACCATATATTTT. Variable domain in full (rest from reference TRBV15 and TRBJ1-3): DAMVIQNPRYQVTQFGKPVTLSCSQTLNHNVMYWYQQKSSQAPKLLFHYYDKDFNNEADTPDNFQSRRPNTSFCFLDIRSPGLGDTAMYLCATSRDPGTGNTIYFGEGSWLTVV.